This is a list of T cell receptor beta chains from one sample in a study of beta chain features in type 1 diabetes. Produced via immunoSEQ multiplex PCR; TCRdb's table is partial and in-frame only. The table records about 930,000 clones, 17% of them present only once. Material for sequencing was naive CD4+ T cells from blood. The receptors derive from a woman under 30 in good health. The CDR3 runs from the conserved cysteine through the conserved F or W.

CDR3 protein: CASEKGLAYYEQYF
V gene: TRBV6-1
J gene: TRBJ2-7

CDR3 protein: CASSVATRGGDYGYTF
V gene: TRBV9
J gene: TRBJ1-2

CDR3 protein: CASSLDGPRDIFF
V gene: TRBV11-1
J gene: TRBJ2-4

CDR3 protein: CASSLNSGGDTQYF
V gene: TRBV7-2
J gene: TRBJ2-3

CDR3 protein: CASSQENTEAFF
V gene: TRBV5-1
J gene: TRBJ1-1

CDR3 protein: CATAQGVEYEQYF
V gene: TRBV10-3
J gene: TRBJ2-7

CDR3 protein: CASSTSGGSNEQYF
V gene: TRBV6-5
J gene: TRBJ2-7

CDR3 protein: CAISVTSGSYNEQFF
V gene: TRBV10-3
J gene: TRBJ2-1

CDR3 protein: CASSLGAGTGFYEQYF
V gene: TRBV5-1
J gene: TRBJ2-7

CDR3 protein: CASRGGQAGNQPQHF
V gene: TRBV28
J gene: TRBJ1-5

CDR3 protein: CASSTIRQGSTDTQYF
V gene: TRBV18
J gene: TRBJ2-3

CDR3 protein: CASSFSGQAGNTIYF
V gene: TRBV5-5
J gene: TRBJ1-3

CDR3 protein: CASSFTSGRVYEQYF
V gene: TRBV6-6
J gene: TRBJ2-7

CDR3 protein: CASSLVGGLRTEAFF
V gene: TRBV7-2
J gene: TRBJ1-1

CDR3 protein: CASSPGQVNTGELFF
V gene: TRBV28
J gene: TRBJ2-2

CDR3 protein: CASSFGRGPSGGNEKLFF
V gene: TRBV28
J gene: TRBJ1-4

CDR3 protein: CASSLVAGNWNEQFF
V gene: TRBV5-1
J gene: TRBJ2-1

CDR3 protein: CASSRGGLGEGPRSYNEQFF
V gene: TRBV27
J gene: TRBJ2-1

CDR3 protein: CASSHRAGENEQFF
V gene: TRBV5-1
J gene: TRBJ2-1

CDR3 protein: CASSVGTGGNQPQHF
V gene: TRBV9
J gene: TRBJ1-5

CDR3 protein: CASSSQETQYF
V gene: TRBV18
J gene: TRBJ2-5

CDR3 protein: CASSLAKLTTGELFF
V gene: TRBV7-2
J gene: TRBJ2-2

CDR3 protein: CASSVGQGYNEQFF
V gene: TRBV9
J gene: TRBJ2-1

CDR3 protein: CASSLWEGLGNEQFF
V gene: TRBV27
J gene: TRBJ2-1

CDR3 protein: CASSPFNRGYGYTF
V gene: TRBV5-6
J gene: TRBJ1-2

CDR3 protein: CASSQGWLAGQETQYF
V gene: TRBV19
J gene: TRBJ2-5

CDR3 protein: CASSESALAGHTGELFF
V gene: TRBV6-1
J gene: TRBJ2-2

CDR3 protein: CASSQDQTGRARYEQYF
V gene: TRBV14
J gene: TRBJ2-7

CDR3 protein: CASSQGQGFGYTF
V gene: TRBV14
J gene: TRBJ1-2

CDR3 protein: CASSRLVGQTQYF
V gene: TRBV5-8
J gene: TRBJ2-5

CDR3 protein: CASSFAQSDTQYF
V gene: TRBV11-1
J gene: TRBJ2-3

CDR3 protein: CASSLGWGSYNEQFF
V gene: TRBV11-2
J gene: TRBJ2-1

CDR3 protein: CASSPAGGPSDTQYF
V gene: TRBV6-4
J gene: TRBJ2-3

CDR3 protein: CASSYRGHRNNNEQFF
V gene: TRBV6-5
J gene: TRBJ2-1

CDR3 protein: CASRTRDRNSPLHF
V gene: TRBV13
J gene: TRBJ1-6

CDR3 protein: CASSQPGLAGQDTQYF
V gene: TRBV4-3
J gene: TRBJ2-3

CDR3 protein: CASTGRGTYEQYF
V gene: TRBV28
J gene: TRBJ2-7

CDR3 protein: CAISASDTQYF
V gene: TRBV10-3
J gene: TRBJ2-3

CDR3 protein: CASTSTPIYEQYF
V gene: TRBV28
J gene: TRBJ2-7

CDR3 protein: CASSEMGGGNQPQHF
V gene: TRBV2
J gene: TRBJ1-5

CDR3 protein: CATSRDPTPTYEQYF
V gene: TRBV15
J gene: TRBJ2-7

CDR3 protein: CASRLGGDSTDTQYF
V gene: TRBV7-2
J gene: TRBJ2-3

CDR3 protein: CSVEVVQETQYF
V gene: TRBV29-1
J gene: TRBJ2-5

CDR3 protein: CASSLRAPGEKLFF
V gene: TRBV5-4
J gene: TRBJ1-4

CDR3 protein: CASSPQGLSYEQYF
V gene: TRBV18
J gene: TRBJ2-7

CDR3 protein: CASSPGTGVKYQPQHF
V gene: TRBV6-6
J gene: TRBJ1-5

CDR3 protein: CASSLGGSYTGELFF
V gene: TRBV28
J gene: TRBJ2-2

CDR3 protein: CASSPRQGSSYEQYF
V gene: TRBV9
J gene: TRBJ2-7

CDR3 protein: CASSGLAGSNEQFF
V gene: TRBV6-4
J gene: TRBJ2-1